These 6 T cell receptor beta chains were all obtained from the same sample, sequenced in a study of blood T cell repertoires in COVID-19. The protocol was immunoSEQ multiplex PCR, while the TCRdb copy is restricted to in-frame clones and leaves out a portion. This table holds about 200,000 clones, about nine tenths found once. Sequenced input: peripheral blood. The receptors originated from an elderly man with acute or convalescent COVID-19.

J is TRBJ1-5 and V is TRBV18; 9 bases line up with TRBD1. V trimming: 9 bases; J trimming: 5 bases; junction bases outside the gene matches: 2. Germline CDR1 is KGHSH and CDR2 is LQKENI. The CDR3 runs to 12 residues. In DNA form, the CDR3 reads TGTGCCAGTCGGACAGGGGATCAGCCCCAGCATTTT. This gives the protein CASRTGDQPQHF.

The chain combines TRBV6-2 or TRBV6-3 with TRBJ2-5, with 9 bases fitting TRBD2. Germline loops: CDR1 MNHEY, CDR2 SVGEGT. Trimming cost V 5 bases and J 5 bases; bases outside gene matches: 12. The CDR3 length is 16 residues. The CDR3 reads CASSMLAGPTGETQYF. CDR3 nucleotides: TGTGCCAGCAGTATGCTAGCGGGACCTACGGGGGAGACCCAGTACTTC.

The V gene is TRBV27, the J gene TRBJ1-1, with D perhaps matching TRBD1 (6 bases). Germline V gene sequence: CDR1 MNHEY, CDR2 SMNVEV (reference sequence). The CDR3 has 14 residues. V was shortened by 6 bases and J by 0 bases, with 11 bases between the two germline ends. The CDR3 sequence: CASRPTGLNTEAFF. The CDR3 nucleotides read TGTGCCAGCAGGCCGACAGGATTGAACACTGAAGCTTTCTTT.

The chain has TRBV7-8 and TRBJ1-2, with D possibly being TRBD1 (6 bases). Germline CDR1 SGHVS, CDR2 FQNEAQ. Trimming pared 3 bases from V and 8 bases from J, leaving 16 bases between. The length of the CDR3 is 14 residues. The CDR3 region has the DNA TGTGCCAGCAGCTTGGGAACAGGGTCGGGAGGCTACACCTTC. Translating it yields CASSLGTGSGGYTF.

The chain joins TRBV5-1 to TRBJ2-7, with 12 bases fitting TRBD1. The CDR3 runs to 17 residues. J gave up 5 bases and V 0 bases, and 9 bases lay outside the gene matches. Germline V CDR1 and CDR2: SGHRS, YFSETQ. This chain's CDR3 is CASSLAPGQGAVHEQYF. CDR3 sequence (DNA): TGCGCCAGCAGCTTGGCACCGGGACAGGGGGCGGTCCACGAGCAGTACTTC.

The gene calls are TRBV5-6 and TRBJ1-6; TRBD1 might be the D (6 bases). In germline, CDR1 is SGHDT, CDR2 YYEEEE. This CDR3 contains 16 residues. The V and J ends lost 4 bases and 0 bases respectively, with 11 bases between them. The CDR3 coding sequence is TGTGCCAGCAGCATACAGGGTAGCTCCTATAATTCACCCCTCCACTTT. Its translation: CASSIQGSSYNSPLHF.